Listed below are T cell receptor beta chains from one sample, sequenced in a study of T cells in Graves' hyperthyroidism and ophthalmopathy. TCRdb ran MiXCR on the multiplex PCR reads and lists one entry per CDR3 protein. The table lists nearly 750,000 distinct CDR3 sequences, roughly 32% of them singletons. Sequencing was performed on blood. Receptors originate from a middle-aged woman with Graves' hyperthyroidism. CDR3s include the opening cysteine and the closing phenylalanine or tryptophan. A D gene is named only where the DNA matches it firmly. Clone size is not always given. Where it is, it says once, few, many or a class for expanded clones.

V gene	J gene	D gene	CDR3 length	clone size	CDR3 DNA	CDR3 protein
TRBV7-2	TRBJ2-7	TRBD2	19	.	TGTGCCAGCAGTTTTGGCCGGGCTAGCGGGAGGGTCAGGTCCTACGAGCAGTACTTC	CASSFGRASGRVRSYEQYF
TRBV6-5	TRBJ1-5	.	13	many	TGTGCCAGCAGTTACGATAGCAATCAGCCCCAGCATTTT	CASSYDSNQPQHF
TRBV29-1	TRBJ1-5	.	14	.	TGCAGCGTCAACGGACAGTCCAATGAGCAGCCCCAGCATTTT	CSVNGQSNEQPQHF
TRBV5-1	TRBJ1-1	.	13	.	TGCGCCAGCAGACCGCGTGGGGACACTGAAACTTTCTTT	CASRPRGDTETFF
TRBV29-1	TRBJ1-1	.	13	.	TGCAGCGTTGCGACTAGCGAGAACAATGAAGCTTTCTTT	CSVATSENNEAFF
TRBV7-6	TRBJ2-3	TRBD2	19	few	TGTGCCAGCAGCTTAGTTGCGGGGGGGTCGTCCCCAAGCACAGATACGCAGTATTTT	CASSLVAGGSSPSTDTQYF
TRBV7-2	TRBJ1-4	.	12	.	TGTGCCAGCAGGGGGCTAAATGAAAAACTGTTTTTT	CASRGLNEKLFF
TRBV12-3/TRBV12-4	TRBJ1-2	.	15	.	TGTGCCAGCAGTTTACCGCCAGCCGATGGGCATGGCTACACCTTC	CASSLPPADGHGYTF
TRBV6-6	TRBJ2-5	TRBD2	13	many	TGTGCCAGCAGTTACCAGCGGGAGGAGACCCAGTACTTC	CASSYQREETQYF
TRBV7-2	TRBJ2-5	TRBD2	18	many	TGCGCCAGCAGCCAGGACCCAGGGTCAGCGGGGGGGCACGAGACCCAGTACTTC	CASSQDPGSAGGHETQYF
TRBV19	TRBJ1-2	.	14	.	TGTGCCAGTAGTATTGGGACGGCAGTACATGGCTACACCTTC	CASSIGTAVHGYTF
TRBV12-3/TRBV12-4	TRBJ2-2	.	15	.	TGTGCCAGCAGTATGGAGGTTAGGGACACCGGGGAGCTGTTTTTT	CASSMEVRDTGELFF
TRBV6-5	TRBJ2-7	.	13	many	TGTGCCAGCACTCCATATAGTGGCTACGAGCAGTACTTC	CASTPYSGYEQYF
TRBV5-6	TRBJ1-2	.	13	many	TGTGCCAGCAGCCCCTACGGGCCTTATGGCTACACCTTC	CASSPYGPYGYTF
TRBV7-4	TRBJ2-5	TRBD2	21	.	TGTGCCAGCAGCCCTCCCTCAAAACCGGGACACACTAGCGGGAGTGGAGAGACCCAGTACTTC	CASSPPSKPGHTSGSGETQYF
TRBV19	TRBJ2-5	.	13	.	TGTGCCAGTAGTATTCCTGCGCAAGAGACCCAGTACTTC	CASSIPAQETQYF
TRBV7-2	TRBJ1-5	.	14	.	TGTGCCAGCAGCTTAGACAGGTTCAGCCAGCCCCAGCATTTT	CASSLDRFSQPQHF
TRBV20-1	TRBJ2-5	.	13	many	TGCAGTGCTCCTAAGGGGGGGTGGGAGACCCAGTACTTC	CSAPKGGWETQYF
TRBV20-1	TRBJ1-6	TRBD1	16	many	TGCAGTGCTAGAGATCAAGGGACAGGGTGGAATTCACCCCTCCACTTT	CSARDQGTGWNSPLHF
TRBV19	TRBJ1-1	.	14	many	TGTGCCAGTGGCCGAGGGACCATGAACACTGAAGCTTTCTTT	CASGRGTMNTEAFF
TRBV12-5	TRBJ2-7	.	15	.	TGTGCTAGTGGTTCCTCCGGAGGGGCCCCTTACGAGCAGTACTTC	CASGSSGGAPYEQYF
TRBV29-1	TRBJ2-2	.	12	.	TGCAGCGTTTTTGGGGGGTCCGGGGAGCTGTTTTTT	CSVFGGSGELFF
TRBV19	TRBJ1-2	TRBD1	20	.	TGTGCCAGGAGCTGGGAGACAGGGAGGTATCGATCACTAGCTAACTATGGCTACACCTTC	CARSWETGRYRSLANYGYTF
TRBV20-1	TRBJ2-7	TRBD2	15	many	TGCAGTGCTAGAGATCTTGCGGGGGAGACCTACGAGCAGTACTTC	CSARDLAGETYEQYF
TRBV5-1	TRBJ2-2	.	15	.	TGCGCCAGCAGCCTATGGACTTCGAACACCGGGGAGCTGTTTTTT	CASSLWTSNTGELFF
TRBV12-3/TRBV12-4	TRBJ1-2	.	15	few	TGTGCCAGCAGTGGGAGGCAGGGGATGTACTATGGCTACACCTTC	CASSGRQGMYYGYTF
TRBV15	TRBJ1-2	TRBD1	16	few	TGTGCCACCAGCAGAGATGGGACAGGGGGAGCAGATGGCTACACCTTC	CATSRDGTGGADGYTF
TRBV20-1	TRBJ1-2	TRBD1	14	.	TGCAGTGCTCCCCGGGACAGGCAACGGTATGGCTACACCTTC	CSAPRDRQRYGYTF
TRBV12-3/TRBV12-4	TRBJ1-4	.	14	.	TGTGCCAGCTCACAGGAGTCAACTAATCAAAAACTGTTTTTT	CASSQESTNQKLFF
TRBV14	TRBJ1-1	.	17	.	TGTGCCAGCAGTTCCCTCGGGGGGGCGTTGGGGAACACTGAAGCTTTCTTT	CASSSLGGALGNTEAFF
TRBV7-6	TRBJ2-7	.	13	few	TGTGCCAGCAGCCGGACATTGCCCTACGAGCAGTACTTC	CASSRTLPYEQYF
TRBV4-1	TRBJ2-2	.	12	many	TGCGCCAGCAGCCCTCCCGGGGCGCAGCTGTTTTTT	CASSPPGAQLFF
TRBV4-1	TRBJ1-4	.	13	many	TGCGCCAGCAGCCAAGTACACGGGGAAAAACTGTTTTTT	CASSQVHGEKLFF
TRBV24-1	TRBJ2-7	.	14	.	TGTGCCACCAGTCCTCAGGGCTCAGCCTACGAGCAGTACTTC	CATSPQGSAYEQYF
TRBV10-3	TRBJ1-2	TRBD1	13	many	TGTGCCATCAGCCCGGACAGGGAGGGTGGCTACACCTTC	CAISPDREGGYTF
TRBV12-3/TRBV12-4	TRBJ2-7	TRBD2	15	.	TGTGCTAGTGGTTCCGGACTAGTCGGGCCTTACGAGCAGTACTTC	CASGSGLVGPYEQYF
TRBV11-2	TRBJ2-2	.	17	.	TGTGCCAGCAGCTTGGGACACGGGAAGGTTTCCCCCGGGGAGCTGTTTTTT	CASSLGHGKVSPGELFF
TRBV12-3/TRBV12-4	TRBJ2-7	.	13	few	TGTGCCAGCAGTTTTATTTCCTCTTCCGAGCAGTACTTC	CASSFISSSEQYF
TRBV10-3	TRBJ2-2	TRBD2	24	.	TGTGCCAGCAGTTACTTCCATTCGGCGCGGGGACTAGCGGAGCTACTTGCGAACACCGGGGAGCTGTTTTTT	CASSYFHSARGLAELLANTGELFF
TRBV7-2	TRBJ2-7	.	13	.	TGTGCCAGCAGCGGGGGGTCCAGTTCCGAGCAGTACTTC	CASSGGSSSEQYF
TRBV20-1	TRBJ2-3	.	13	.	TGCAGTGCTAGAGGCGAGACGACAGATACGCAGTATTTT	CSARGETTDTQYF
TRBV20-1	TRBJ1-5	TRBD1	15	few	TGCAGTGCTTATCAGGGGGAGGGATGGGGACAGCCCCAGCATTTT	CSAYQGEGWGQPQHF
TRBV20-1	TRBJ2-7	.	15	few	TGCAGTGTCGCACACTTTCATTTGGTCGGCTACGGGCAGTACTTC	CSVAHFHLVGYGQYF
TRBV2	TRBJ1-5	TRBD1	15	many	TGTGCCAGCAGTTCGACAGGGGCAATCAATCAGCCCCAGCATTTT	CASSSTGAINQPQHF
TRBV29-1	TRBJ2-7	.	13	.	TGCAGCGTAATCCGGGACGGGGACTACGAGCAGTACTTC	CSVIRDGDYEQYF
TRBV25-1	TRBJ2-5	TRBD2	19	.	TGTGCCAGCAGTGAAACAAACGGGAGGACTAGCGGGGCAACCAGGCCCCAGTACTTC	CASSETNGRTSGATRPQYF
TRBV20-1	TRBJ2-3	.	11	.	TGCAGTGCGCCCTCCGGAGATACGCAGTATTTT	CSAPSGDTQYF
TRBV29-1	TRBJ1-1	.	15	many	TGCAGCGTTGAAGCGAACAGGGCCGTGAACACTGAAGCTTTCTTT	CSVEANRAVNTEAFF
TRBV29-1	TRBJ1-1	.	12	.	TGCAGCGTTGCTTACATGAACACTGAAGCTTTCTTT	CSVAYMNTEAFF
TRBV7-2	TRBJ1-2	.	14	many	TGTGCCAGCAGCTTAGGCCGGACCGGCTATGGCTACACCTTC	CASSLGRTGYGYTF
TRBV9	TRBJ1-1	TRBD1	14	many	TGTGCCAGCAGCGTTGGACAGGGGGTAGGGGAAGCTTTCTTT	CASSVGQGVGEAFF
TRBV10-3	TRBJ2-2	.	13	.	TGTGCCGGGGGTCCATTGAACACCGGGGAGCTGTTTTTT	CAGGPLNTGELFF
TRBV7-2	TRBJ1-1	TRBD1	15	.	TGTGCCAGCAGCTCGGGACAGGGGGTTTACACTGAAGCTTTCTTT	CASSSGQGVYTEAFF